Shown below are 8 T cell receptor beta chains from a single sample sequenced in a study of cytotoxic CD8 clonotypes in ibrutinib-treated CLL. Sequenced by immunoSEQ multiplex PCR; TCRdb stores in-frame clones only, minus some. Among hundreds of thousands of clones, 67% were seen once, and the ten largest hold roughly 6.7%. The material was PBMCs, obtained after 36 months of ibrutinib treatment. Every receptor here comes from a human donor with chronic lymphocytic leukemia.

The CDR3 nucleotides read TGTGCCAGCAGCTTAGTCACAGGGGAAAACCAGTACTTC. It specifies CASSLVTGENQYF. The gene calls are TRBV7-2 and TRBJ2-7; 7 nucleotides match TRBD1. Germline V gene lookup returns CDR1 SGHTA and CDR2 FQGNSA. The CDR3 has 13 residues. J lost 10 bases, V lost 1 base, and 7 bases had no gene match.

The chain joins TRBV9 to TRBJ2-1; 8 positions match TRBD2. Germline V CDR1 and CDR2: SGDLS, YYNGEE. V was clipped by 4 bases and J by 9 bases; unmatched bases: 18. The CDR3 loop spans 17 amino acids. The CDR3 is CASSHPHSGLGDGEQFF. The CDR3 DNA reads as TGTGCCAGCAGCCACCCCCATTCGGGACTAGGGGACGGTGAGCAGTTCTTC. The entire variable domain, with the rest obtained from reference TRBV9 and TRBJ2-1, is as follows: DSGVTQTPKHLITATGQRVTLRCSPRSGDLSVYWYQQSLDQGLQFLIQYYNGEERAKGNILERFSAQQFPDLHSELNLSSLELGDSALYFCASSHPHSGLGDGEQFFGPGTRLTVL.

The genes are TRBV9 and TRBJ2-5; TRBD2 might be the D (5 bases). This CDR3 spans 14 amino acids. The V end lost 2 bases, the J end lost 3 bases, and 11 bases lay between the germline ends. Germline V lookup: CDR1 SGDLS, CDR2 YYNGEE. CDR3 sequence: CASSVSSGEETQYF. The CDR3 nucleotides read TGTGCCAGCAGCGTGTCAAGCGGAGAAGAGACCCAGTACTTC.

This chain connects TRBV5-1 to TRBJ1-1, with D unresolved. The CDR3 extends over 13 amino acids. The germline V and J ends were trimmed by 0 bases and 2 bases, with 5 bases remaining between them. The germline V gene encodes CDR1 SGHRS and CDR2 YFSETQ. CDR3 nucleotides: TGCGCCAGCAGCTTGGACATAAACACTGAAGCTTTCTTT. This sequence encodes CASSLDINTEAFF.

The chain employs TRBV7-2 and TRBJ2-1; D possibly corresponds to TRBD2 (6 bases). Trimming took 4 bases from V and 4 from J, leaving 8 bases between them. The CDR3 length is 13 residues. From germline, CDR1 is SGHTA and CDR2 FQGNSA. The CDR3 reads CASSSSVYNEQFF. CDR3 in DNA: TGTGCCAGCAGCTCTAGCGTTTACAATGAGCAGTTCTTC.

The V and J genes are TRBV19 and TRBJ1-5; D is unclear. V was pared by 8 bases and J by 0 bases, with 20 bases between. The germline gives CDR1 LNHDA, CDR2 SQIVND (reference sequence). This CDR3 is built from 17 residues. CDR3 sequence: CASGGPSGDHSNQPQHF. CDR3 nucleotides: TGTGCCAGTGGAGGGCCCTCGGGAGACCATAGCAATCAGCCCCAGCATTTT.

V is TRBV29-1 and J is TRBJ2-4; D unclear. The CDR3 totals 12 residues. Trimming took 7 bases from V and 4 from J, leaving 11 bases between them. Per germline, CDR1 SQVTM and CDR2 ANQGSEA. CDR3 residues: CSERRLKNIQYF. The CDR3 DNA reads as TGCAGCGAACGACGGCTGAAAAACATTCAGTACTTC.

This clone occurred a few times. CDR3 DNA: TGTGCCAGCTCAGCGCAGGGGCCCAAGGGCGAGCAGTACTTC. Translation: CASSAQGPKGEQYF. The chain employs TRBV18 and TRBJ2-7; possibly TRBD1 for D (6 bases). CDR3 size: 14 residues. The V end was cut by 5 bases, the J end by 6 bases, with 17 bases between. Germline assignment: CDR1 KGHSH and CDR2 LQKENI.